This T cell receptor (beta chain) stems from a study of blood T cell dynamics during melanoma immunotherapy. Noted time point: pre-treatment baseline. Response was assessed by RECIST 1.1 at 12 weeks, except a couple of rapid progressors. About this clone itself: The same CDR3 can be traced to other DNA sequences in this sample.

Per the germline V gene, CDR1 is SEHNR and CDR2 is FQNEAQ (reference sequence). CDR3 size: 18 residues. Trimming removed 5 bases from V and 5 bases from J; junction bases left unmatched: 16. Repertoires were generated with immunoSEQ multiplex PCR, while TCRdb's copy carries only in-frame clones and drops some. The table records 500 to 600 clones, more than 65% of them present only once. The origin of this receptor is a human donor with melanoma. Some clones in this sample may be carry-over from other donors' samples. The chain links TRBV7-9 to TRBJ2-7; 12 positions agree with TRBD1. The sample in question was blood, obtained from a patient treated with checkpoint blockade. CDR3 amino acids: CASSHHYSRDRGLDEQYF. CDR3 bases: TGTGCCAGCAGCCATCACTACTCCCGGGACAGGGGGCTAGACGAGCAGTACTTC.